Listed below are T cell receptor beta chains from one sample, sequenced in a study of blood T cell repertoires in COVID-19. The table came from immunoSEQ multiplex PCR; TCRdb's copy has only in-frame clones and leaves some out. The sample comprises 150,000 to 200,000 clones, about 90% of which are singletons, and 10% to 11% rests with the top ten. The sequencing input was peripheral blood. All receptors derive from a woman aged 55-75 years with COVID-19, enrolled during active disease. Each CDR3 is given with its conserved first and last residue. A D gene is named only where the DNA matches it firmly. The size entry is marked missing in some rows and otherwise reads once, few, many or a size class.

TRBD2,.,TRBV19,TRBJ2-7,16,TGTGCCAGTAGTAATCGACCGGGACTAGCGAGGTACGAGCAGTACTTC,CASSNRPGLARYEQYF
TRBD1,.,TRBV10-3,TRBJ2-5,13,TGTGCCACCTGGGACAGCCACCAAGAGACCCAGTACTTC,CATWDSHQETQYF
.,few,TRBV24-1,TRBJ1-6,15,TGTGCCACCAGTGACGGACAGACCTGGAATTCACCCCTCCACTTT,CATSDGQTWNSPLHF
TRBD1,.,TRBV19,TRBJ2-1,16,TGTGCCAGTAGTGGACAGGGGGCGAACTCCTACAATGAGCAGTTCTTC,CASSGQGANSYNEQFF
TRBD1,.,TRBV11-2,TRBJ1-6,17,TGTGCCAGCAGCTCACAGGGACAGAGCTCCTATAATTCACCCCTCCACTTT,CASSSQGQSSYNSPLHF
.,.,TRBV27,TRBJ2-7,12,TGTGCCAGCAGAGACAGGTCGCGCGAGCAGTACTTC,CASRDRSREQYF
.,.,TRBV2,TRBJ1-2,14,TGTGCCAGCAGTGAAAGGCAGGGGATCTATGGCTACACCTTC,CASSERQGIYGYTF
TRBD1,.,TRBV30,TRBJ1-6,15,TGTGCCTGGGGGGGACAGAGCTCCTATAATTCACCCCTCCACTTT,CAWGGQSSYNSPLHF
TRBD1,.,TRBV13,TRBJ1-4,13,TGTGCCAGCAGTACGGGACAGCTAGAAAAACTGTTTTTT,CASSTGQLEKLFF
.,once,TRBV27,TRBJ1-5,17,TGTGCCAGCAGTTTTTACAGGGAAATCGATAGCAATCAGCCCCAGCATTTT,CASSFYREIDSNQPQHF
.,.,TRBV5-6,TRBJ1-2,14,TGTGCCAGCAGCTTGTGGGCGGGGGAAAGGGGCTACACCTTC,CASSLWAGERGYTF
.,.,TRBV6-1,TRBJ2-2,14,TGTGCCAGCAGTGAGTTAACGGGAACCGGGGAGCTGTTTTTT,CASSELTGTGELFF
TRBD1,.,TRBV19,TRBJ1-4,16,TGTGCCAGTAGTAGAACCCGACAGGGACTTAATGAAAAACTGTTTTTT,CASSRTRQGLNEKLFF
.,.,TRBV7-2,TRBJ2-7,12,TGTGCCAGCAGCCCACTGTCCCCCGAGCAGTACTTC,CASSPLSPEQYF
TRBD2,.,TRBV3-1/TRBV3-2,TRBJ2-1,13,TGTGCCAGCAGCCTGATGACTAGCTCTGAGCAGTTCTTC,CASSLMTSSEQFF
.,.,TRBV4-1,TRBJ2-1,13,TGCGCCAGCAGCCAAGCCTCGGGACTTCCCCAGTTCTTC,CASSQASGLPQFF
TRBD2,once,TRBV5-1,TRBJ2-3,16,TGCGCCAGCGGGGCTAGCGGGAGTTATCAAACAGATACGCAGTATTTT,CASGASGSYQTDTQYF
TRBD1,.,TRBV6-2/TRBV6-3,TRBJ1-4,14,TGTGCCAGCAGTGGACAGGCTTCTAATGAAAAACTGTTTTTT,CASSGQASNEKLFF
.,.,TRBV10-1,TRBJ2-7,17,TGCGCCAGCAGTGAGACCCTCACTGGCCCAGGGGAGAACGAGCAGTACTTC,CASSETLTGPGENEQYF
.,few,TRBV5-8,TRBJ2-6,13,TGTGCCAGCAGCCTATCTGGGGCCAACGTCCTGACTTTC,CASSLSGANVLTF
.,.,TRBV24-1,TRBJ2-7,15,TGTGCCACCAGTTCCCCCCGGCAGGGCCGATGGGAGCAGTACTTC,CATSSPRQGRWEQYF
.,once,TRBV24-1,TRBJ1-3,15,TGTGCCACCAGTGAGCCTCCCGGCTCTGGAAACACCATATATTTT,CATSEPPGSGNTIYF
.,.,TRBV5-8,TRBJ1-1,14,TGTGCCAGCAGCTACCTACGGGGGGGCTCTGAAGCTTTCTTT,CASSYLRGGSEAFF
.,.,TRBV7-8,TRBJ2-7,14,TGTGCCAGCCAAGCTGGGAGGTCGGTCTACGAGCAGTACTTC,CASQAGRSVYEQYF
TRBD1,.,TRBV7-9,TRBJ2-6,19,TGTGCCAGCAGTTCGGCCGGGGACAGCTCGACTTCTGGGGCCAACGTCCTGACTTTC,CASSSAGDSSTSGANVLTF
TRBD1,once,TRBV6-5,TRBJ1-2,15,TGTGCCAGCAGGCCACCGGGACAGAGAAACTATGGCTACACCTTC,CASRPPGQRNYGYTF
TRBD1,.,TRBV9,TRBJ1-6,16,TGTGCCAGCAGCGTTGGTGAGACAGGGCTTCATTCACCCCTCCACTTT,CASSVGETGLHSPLHF
TRBD1,.,TRBV6-5,TRBJ1-2,13,TGTGCCAGCAGCCCGACAGGGAGGTATGGCTACACCTTC,CASSPTGRYGYTF
TRBD1,.,TRBV24-1,TRBJ2-5,19,TGTGCCACCAGTGATCAGGGACAGGGGAAAAAATTTGGAGCGGAGACCCAGTACTTC,CATSDQGQGKKFGAETQYF
TRBD1,.,TRBV28,TRBJ1-6,16,TGTGCCAGCAGTTTACCTCGACAGGGCAATAATTCACCCCTCCACTTT,CASSLPRQGNNSPLHF
TRBD2,.,TRBV30,TRBJ2-7,13,TGTGCCTGGAGCAGCGGGATAGTCTACGAGCAGTACTTC,CAWSSGIVYEQYF
.,.,TRBV7-2,TRBJ1-2,15,TGTGCCAGCAGCTTCCTCAGGACAGCCTTCTATGGCTACACCTTC,CASSFLRTAFYGYTF
.,once,TRBV9,TRBJ1-3,15,TGTGCCAGCGGCCGACAGGCGAGCTCTGGAAACACCATATATTTT,CASGRQASSGNTIYF
.,.,TRBV7-9,TRBJ1-2,14,TGTGCCAGCAGCTTAGCTCTGACAGTGACTGGCTACACCTTC,CASSLALTVTGYTF
.,.,TRBV29-1,TRBJ2-5,12,TGCAGCGTTGAAGGGCTAGCGGAGACCCAGTACTTC,CSVEGLAETQYF
TRBD2,.,TRBV5-4,TRBJ2-5,15,TGTGCCAGCAGCTCCCCATGGGCGGGGGAAGAGACCCAGTACTTC,CASSSPWAGEETQYF
TRBD1,.,TRBV6-4,TRBJ1-6,15,TGTGCCAGCAGTCACAGGGGTGGCAATAATTCACCCCTCCACTTT,CASSHRGGNNSPLHF
.,.,TRBV5-1,TRBJ2-7,14,TGCGCCAGCAGCTTGGCGGGGGTCCCCCACGAGCAGTACTTC,CASSLAGVPHEQYF
TRBD1,.,TRBV7-3,TRBJ1-1,13,TGTGCCAGCAGCCTAGGGGGCTCGCCTGAAGCTTTCTTT,CASSLGGSPEAFF
.,.,TRBV5-1,TRBJ2-3,14,TGCGCCAGCAGCCCGGAGACTTACACAGATACGCAGTATTTT,CASSPETYTDTQYF
.,.,TRBV11-3,TRBJ1-2,14,TGTGCCAGCCGCCCTTCGGAGACCTTCTATGGCTACACCTTC,CASRPSETFYGYTF
.,.,TRBV27,TRBJ1-5,15,TGTGCCAGCAGTTTAACGGCGGGGATCAATCAGCCCCAGCATTTT,CASSLTAGINQPQHF
.,.,TRBV9,TRBJ2-6,18,TGTGCCAGCAGCGCAGGACACTGGGGCAGCTCTGGGGCCAACGTCCTGACTTTC,CASSAGHWGSSGANVLTF
.,.,TRBV28,TRBJ1-2,14,TGTGCCAGCAGTTTGTACAGGGTCAACTATGGCTACACCTTC,CASSLYRVNYGYTF
.,.,TRBV18,TRBJ1-5,16,TGTGCCAGCTCACCACCGCAGGGGCAGGGCAATCAGCCCCAGCATTTT,CASSPPQGQGNQPQHF
TRBD1,few,TRBV18,TRBJ2-1,16,TGTGCCAGCTCACCTTATCAAACAGGGGGCTGGAATGAGCAGTTCTTC,CASSPYQTGGWNEQFF
TRBD2,.,TRBV18,TRBJ2-7,18,TGTGCCAGCTCACTTCGGGACTCTAGCGGGAGTATTAGCTACGAGCAGTACTTC,CASSLRDSSGSISYEQYF
TRBD2,.,TRBV5-4,TRBJ2-5,15,TGTGCCAGCAGCTTGAGACTAGCGGGAGATGAGACCCAGTACTTC,CASSLRLAGDETQYF